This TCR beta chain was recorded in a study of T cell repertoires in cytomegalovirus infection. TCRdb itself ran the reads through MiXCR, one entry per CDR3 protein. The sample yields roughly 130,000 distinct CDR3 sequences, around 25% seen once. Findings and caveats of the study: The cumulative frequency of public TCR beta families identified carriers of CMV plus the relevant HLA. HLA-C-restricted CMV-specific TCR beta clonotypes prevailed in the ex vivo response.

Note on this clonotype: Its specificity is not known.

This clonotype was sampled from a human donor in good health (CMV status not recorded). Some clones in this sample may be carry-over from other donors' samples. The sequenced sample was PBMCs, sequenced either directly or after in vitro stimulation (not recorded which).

The CDR3 DNA follows: TGTGCCAGCAGTCCCCCTCCCTCGGGGATGGAGGTACACGAGCAGTACTTC. Translated: CASSPPPSGMEVHEQYF. The rearrangement uses TRBV27 and TRBJ2-7; perhaps TRBD2 as D (5 bases). Trimming stripped 5 bases from V and 5 bases from J, with 25 bases between. Germline V gives CDR1 MNHEY, CDR2 SMNVEV (reference sequence). CDR3 size: 17 residues.